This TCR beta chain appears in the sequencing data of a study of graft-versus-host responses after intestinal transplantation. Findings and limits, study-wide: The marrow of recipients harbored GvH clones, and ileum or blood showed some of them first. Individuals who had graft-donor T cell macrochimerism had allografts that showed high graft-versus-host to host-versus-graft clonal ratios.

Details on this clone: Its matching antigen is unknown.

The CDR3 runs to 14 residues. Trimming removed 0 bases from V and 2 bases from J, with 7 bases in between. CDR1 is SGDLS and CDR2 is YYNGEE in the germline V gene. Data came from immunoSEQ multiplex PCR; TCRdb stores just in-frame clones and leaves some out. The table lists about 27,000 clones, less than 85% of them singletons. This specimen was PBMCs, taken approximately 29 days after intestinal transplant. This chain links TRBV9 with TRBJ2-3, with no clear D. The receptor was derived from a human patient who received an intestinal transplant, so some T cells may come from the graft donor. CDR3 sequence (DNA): TGTGCCAGCAGCGTAGAGGCAGCCACAGATACGCAGTATTTT. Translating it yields CASSVEAATDTQYF.